The rows below give T cell receptor beta chains drawn from one sample of a study of beta chain features in type 1 diabetes. Only in-frame clones appear in the TCRdb table, and some are missing; sequencing was by immunoSEQ multiplex PCR. The sample records 330,000 or so clones, 12% to 15% being singletons. Material for sequencing was central memory CD4+ T cells from blood. These receptor sequences come from a man aged 25 to 45 in good health. CDR3s include the opening cysteine and the closing phenylalanine or tryptophan. The D gene is left open where the match is weak. A row's size may be missing; if present it is once, few, many or a size class.

abundance,v_gene,len,d_gene,j_gene,CDR3aa,CDR3nt
.,TRBV7-2,17,TRBD2,TRBJ2-2,CASSLMMAGANTGELFF,TGTGCCAGCAGCTTAATGATGGCGGGGGCGAACACCGGGGAGCTGTTTTTT
few,TRBV5-1,11,.,TRBJ2-3,CASTSTDTQYF,TGCGCCAGCACGAGCACAGATACGCAGTATTTT
many,TRBV6-5,13,.,TRBJ2-7,CASSTQGTYEQYF,TGTGCCAGCAGCACCCAGGGAACCTACGAGCAGTACTTC
.,TRBV19,14,.,TRBJ1-1,CASKGGGRGTEAFF,TGTGCCAGTAAGGGAGGAGGGCGAGGCACTGAAGCTTTCTTT
.,TRBV28,15,.,TRBJ1-5,CASSTPRGSGQPQHF,TGTGCCAGCAGTACCCCGCGGGGGTCGGGTCAGCCCCAGCATTTT
few,TRBV5-1,15,.,TRBJ1-5,CASSPVGGTNQPQHF,TGCGCCAGCAGCCCGGTGGGGGGTACCAATCAGCCCCAGCATTTT
many,TRBV10-3,12,.,TRBJ2-3,CAISESKDTQYF,TGTGCCATCAGTGAGTCTAAAGATACGCAGTATTTT
few,TRBV27,13,TRBD1,TRBJ1-1,CASKGQGNTEAFF,TGTGCCAGCAAGGGACAGGGCAACACTGAAGCTTTCTTT
.,TRBV4-1,15,.,TRBJ2-3,CASSRRSAGTDTQYF,TGCGCCAGCAGCCGCCGAAGCGCGGGCACAGATACGCAGTATTTT
.,TRBV30,13,TRBD1,TRBJ1-4,CAWTRDRPEKLFF,TGTGCCTGGACCCGGGACAGGCCTGAAAAACTGTTTTTT
.,TRBV15,16,TRBD1,TRBJ2-1,CATSRGPDRGFNEQFF,TGTGCCACCAGCAGAGGTCCAGACAGGGGGTTCAATGAGCAGTTCTTC
.,TRBV6-6,14,.,TRBJ2-5,CASTPPSGSETQYF,TGTGCCAGCACCCCACCGTCGGGGTCGGAGACCCAGTACTTC
.,TRBV19,11,.,TRBJ1-1,CASRGGIEAFF,TGTGCCAGTAGAGGGGGGATTGAAGCTTTCTTT
.,TRBV6-6,14,TRBD2,TRBJ2-1,CASRTSGGINEQFF,TGTGCCAGCAGGACTAGCGGGGGGATCAATGAGCAGTTCTTC
few,TRBV7-2,13,.,TRBJ1-6,CASSLRVNPPLHF,TGTGCCAGCAGCTTAAGGGTGAATCCACCCCTCCACTTT
few,TRBV7-9,14,.,TRBJ1-1,CASSLDPGDTEAFF,TGTGCCAGCAGCTTAGATCCGGGCGACACTGAAGCTTTCTTT
many,TRBV4-2,14,.,TRBJ2-7,CASRLQGSSYEQYF,TGTGCCAGCAGGCTTCAGGGAAGCTCCTACGAGCAGTACTTC
.,TRBV18,15,.,TRBJ1-5,CASSPDQGKGQPQHF,TGTGCCAGCTCACCGGACCAGGGTAAGGGTCAGCCCCAGCATTTT
.,TRBV6-6,13,.,TRBJ1-5,CASSVRGDQPQHF,TGTGCCAGCAGTGTCCGGGGGGATCAGCCCCAGCATTTT
many,TRBV2,10,.,TRBJ1-5,CASGVEPQHF,TGTGCCAGCGGCGTTGAGCCCCAGCATTTT
.,TRBV4-2,15,.,TRBJ1-4,CASSQERQAAEKLFF,TGTGCCAGCAGCCAAGAAAGGCAGGCGGCAGAAAAACTGTTTTTT
.,TRBV10-2,15,TRBD1,TRBJ2-2,CASSEVGQGTGELFF,TGCGCCAGCAGTGAAGTGGGACAGGGGACCGGGGAGCTGTTTTTT
few,TRBV11-3,12,.,TRBJ1-1,CASSSGITEAFF,TGTGCCAGCAGCTCAGGGATCACTGAAGCTTTCTTT
few,TRBV11-2,14,TRBD1,TRBJ1-2,CASSLAGQGYGYTF,TGTGCCAGCAGCTTAGCCGGACAGGGTTATGGCTACACCTTC
.,TRBV9,14,.,TRBJ2-5,CASTQGGELETQYF,TGTGCCAGCACCCAAGGAGGGGAGTTGGAGACCCAGTACTTC
.,TRBV6-1,11,TRBD2,TRBJ2-3,CASASGDTQYF,TGTGCCAGCGCTAGCGGAGATACGCAGTATTTT
few,TRBV13,15,.,TRBJ2-3,CATTVWGASTDTQYF,TGTGCCACCACCGTGTGGGGAGCGAGCACAGATACGCAGTATTTT
few,TRBV11-3,13,.,TRBJ1-2,CASSPAGLQGYTF,TGTGCCAGCAGCCCCGCAGGGCTCCAGGGCTACACCTTC
.,TRBV13,14,.,TRBJ1-6,CASSVRQESSPLHF,TGTGCCAGCAGCGTACGACAGGAATCTTCACCCCTCCACTTT
.,TRBV7-3,15,.,TRBJ2-2,CASSFWGGGSGELFF,TGTGCCAGCAGCTTTTGGGGCGGCGGCTCCGGGGAGCTGTTTTTT
.,TRBV7-2,15,.,TRBJ1-2,CASSLDLRTNYGYTF,TGTGCCAGCAGCTTAGATCTCCGGACGAACTATGGCTACACCTTC
.,TRBV18,14,TRBD1,TRBJ2-3,CASSPTGGTDTQYF,TGTGCCAGCTCACCGACAGGGGGCACAGATACGCAGTATTTT
few,TRBV6-6,13,.,TRBJ2-5,CASATYVGETQYF,TGTGCCAGCGCGACCTACGTGGGAGAGACCCAGTACTTC
many,TRBV14,13,.,TRBJ1-5,CASSRQTNQPQHF,TGTGCCAGCAGCCGACAGACCAATCAGCCCCAGCATTTT
.,TRBV18,17,TRBD2,TRBJ2-3,CASSPQIAGGSTDTQYF,TGTGCCAGCTCACCGCAAATAGCGGGAGGGAGCACAGATACGCAGTATTTT
few,TRBV11-1,14,TRBD2,TRBJ2-3,CASSSGTSRDTQYF,TGTGCCAGCAGCTCCGGGACTAGTAGGGATACGCAGTATTTT
few,TRBV7-9,12,.,TRBJ1-2,CASSMQGYGYTF,TGTGCCAGCAGCATGCAGGGATATGGCTACACCTTC
.,TRBV7-3,15,.,TRBJ2-1,CASSLVGGGLNEQFF,TGTGCCAGCAGCTTGGTTGGAGGTGGGCTCAATGAGCAGTTCTTC
.,TRBV15,16,.,TRBJ2-5,CATSNPNWKWKETQYF,TGTGCCACCAGCAACCCGAACTGGAAGTGGAAAGAGACCCAGTACTTC
.,TRBV27,16,TRBD1,TRBJ1-5,CASTRTGGAGNQPQHF,TGTGCCAGCACAAGGACAGGGGGCGCTGGCAATCAGCCCCAGCATTTT
.,TRBV27,14,TRBD1,TRBJ2-5,CASTAGTGQETQYF,TGTGCCAGCACGGCCGGGACAGGGCAAGAGACCCAGTACTTC
.,TRBV19,15,TRBD1,TRBJ1-5,CASSIGTGGNQPQHF,TGTGCCAGTAGTATAGGGACAGGGGGCAATCAGCCCCAGCATTTT
many,TRBV14,11,.,TRBJ2-7,CASSQGNEQYF,TGTGCCAGCAGCCAAGGAAACGAGCAGTACTTC
.,TRBV11-2,13,TRBD2,TRBJ2-7,CATGRGRTYEQYF,TGTGCCACTGGGCGGGGGAGAACCTACGAGCAGTACTTC
.,TRBV5-1,14,TRBD1,TRBJ2-1,CASSLGQGIGEQFF,TGCGCCAGCAGCTTGGGACAGGGTATCGGTGAGCAGTTCTTC
many,TRBV11-3,15,TRBD2,TRBJ2-3,CASSLLAGGTDTQYF,TGTGCCAGCAGCTTATTAGCGGGGGGCACAGATACGCAGTATTTT
few,TRBV6-5,10,.,TRBJ1-1,CASGGTEAFF,TGTGCCAGCGGAGGCACTGAAGCTTTCTTT
few,TRBV29-1,13,.,TRBJ2-6,CSVRMTGANVLTF,TGCAGCGTTAGAATGACTGGGGCCAACGTCCTGACTTTC
.,TRBV7-2,14,.,TRBJ1-1,CASLGDRSNTEAFF,TGTGCCAGCTTGGGAGACCGATCCAACACTGAAGCTTTCTTT
.,TRBV18,15,.,TRBJ2-3,CASSPNLGITDTQYF,TGTGCCAGCTCGCCCAACTTAGGGATCACAGATACGCAGTATTTT
few,TRBV7-9,13,.,TRBJ1-5,CASSITQLQPQHF,TGTGCCAGCAGCATCACACAGCTACAGCCCCAGCATTTT
.,TRBV7-2,12,.,TRBJ2-1,CASSLPSIEQFF,TGTGCCAGCAGCTTACCGTCCATTGAGCAGTTCTTC
once,TRBV27,18,TRBD2,TRBJ2-2,CASSLQLATTINTGELFF,TGTGCCAGCAGTTTGCAACTAGCGACCACCATTAACACCGGGGAGCTGTTTTTT
.,TRBV6-5,14,.,TRBJ1-6,CASTVYMGGSPLHF,TGTGCCAGCACAGTATATATGGGCGGATCACCCCTCCACTTT
once,TRBV9,14,TRBD2,TRBJ2-7,CASSEKTSGDEQYF,TGTGCCAGCAGCGAAAAGACTAGCGGAGACGAGCAGTACTTC
.,TRBV6-5,14,.,TRBJ2-5,CASSESGSGETQYF,TGTGCCAGCAGTGAGTCAGGGAGTGGGGAGACCCAGTACTTC
.,TRBV11-2,15,TRBD2,TRBJ2-3,CASSWTSGSTDTQYF,TGTGCCAGCAGCTGGACTAGCGGCAGCACAGATACGCAGTATTTT
.,TRBV4-1,14,.,TRBJ1-4,CASSHGLANEKLFF,TGCGCCAGCAGCCACGGACTGGCTAATGAAAAACTGTTTTTT
.,TRBV5-1,15,TRBD1,TRBJ2-5,CASSRQGQNQETQYF,TGCGCCAGCAGCCGCCAGGGACAGAACCAAGAGACCCAGTACTTC
.,TRBV7-6,13,.,TRBJ2-1,CASSQGQSNEQFF,TGTGCCAGCAGCCAAGGACAGTCTAATGAGCAGTTCTTC